This T cell receptor (beta chain) was profiled in a study of T cell responses to AZD1222 COVID-19 vaccine. Whole-study results and caveats: Baseline serostatus was positive in only a handful of AZD1222 recipients. Donors were mostly white British, more females; clonal diversity possibly underestimated.

The CDR3 runs to 15 residues. The V gene's germline CDR1 is KGHSH and CDR2 LQKENI. V shed 3 bases and J shed 0 bases, with 11 bases lying between them. On this clone: Its antigen remains unknown.

The assay was immunoSEQ multiplex PCR, and TCRdb's table has in-frame clones only and misses some. The sample comprises about 110,000 clones, roughly nine tenths of which are singletons, and around 1.7% rests with the top ten. Specimen: peripheral blood, collected on day 0 of AZD1222 vaccination. This TCR was sampled from an adult in good health. The chain is built from TRBV18 and TRBJ1-1; no firm D call. The CDR3 DNA sequence: TGTGCCAGCTCACCCCCGGGGATATTGAACACTGAAGCTTTCTTT. It translates to CASSPPGILNTEAFF.